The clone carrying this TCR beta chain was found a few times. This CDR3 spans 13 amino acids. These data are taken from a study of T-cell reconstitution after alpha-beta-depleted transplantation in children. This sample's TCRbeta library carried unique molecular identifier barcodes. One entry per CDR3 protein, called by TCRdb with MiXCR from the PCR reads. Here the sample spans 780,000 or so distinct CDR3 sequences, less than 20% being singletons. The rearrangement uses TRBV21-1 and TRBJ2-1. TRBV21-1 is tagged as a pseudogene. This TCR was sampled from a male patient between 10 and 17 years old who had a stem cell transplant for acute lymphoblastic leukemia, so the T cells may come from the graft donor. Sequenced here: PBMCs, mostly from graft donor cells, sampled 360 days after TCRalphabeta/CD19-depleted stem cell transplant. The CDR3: CASSRRFYNEQFF. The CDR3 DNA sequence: TGTGCCAGCAGCAGACGGTTTTACAATGAGCAGTTCTTC.